This passage covers 11 T cell receptor beta chains from one sample sequenced in a study of blood T cells in healthy people across ages. Alongside a J-beta primer mix, a sample-barcoded 5' primer served in a second PCR lasting about 7 to 12 cycles. MiXCR, applied by TCRdb to the 5' RACE reads, yields one record per CDR3 protein. This sample has 800,000 or so distinct CDR3 sequences, with approximately 65% found just once. The sequenced material came from blood. The source of these receptors is a man aged 30 to 39 in good health.

The V gene is TRBV6-2 or TRBV6-3, the J gene TRBJ2-4; no firm D call. Germline V gives CDR1 MNHEY, CDR2 SVGEGT. This CDR3 spans 13 amino acids. Trimming left V 5 bases short and J 7 bases short, with 12 bases between. The CDR3 DNA follows: TGTGCCAGCAGTGTGAGTAACCCGAACATTCAGTACTTC. This sequence encodes CASSVSNPNIQYF.

This clonotype was counted between two and nine times. The CDR3 sequence: CASSPGPRGNNEQFF. The CDR3 DNA reads TGTGCCAGCAGCCCGGGACCCAGGGGGAACAATGAGCAGTTCTTC. The V gene is TRBV13, the J gene TRBJ2-1; 7 positions match TRBD1. Germline V CDR1 and CDR2: PRHDT, FYEKMQ (reference sequence). CDR3 length: 15 amino acids. Trimming at V came to 5 bases and at J to 5 bases, leaving 9 bases not matched to a gene.

This clonotype was seen a handful of times. V usage is TRBV28 and J usage is TRBJ2-6; possibly TRBD1 or TRBD2 for D (5 bases each). This CDR3 comprises 15 residues. Germline V gives CDR1 MDHEN, CDR2 SYDVKM. Trimming removed 4 bases at V and 4 bases at J, with 11 bases between. The DNA for the CDR3 is TGTGCCAGCAGTTCAGGGAGCAGGGGGGCCAACGTCCTGACTTTC. Residues: CASSSGSRGANVLTF.

V and J are TRBV27 and TRBJ1-1, with unresolved D. CDR1 MNHEY and CDR2 SMNVEV come from the germline V gene (reference sequence). V was shortened by 5 bases and J by 8 bases, with 21 bases between the two germline ends. The CDR3 loop spans 15 amino acids. The CDR3 is CASSAFTRLTEEAFF. CDR3 nucleotides: TGTGCCAGCAGTGCCTTTACTCGACTCACCGAGGAAGCTTTCTTT.

This chain links TRBV27 with TRBJ2-1; tentatively, D is TRBD1 or TRBD2 (5 bases each). V lost 3 bases, J lost 6 bases, and 15 bases lay in between. The CDR3 extends over 15 amino acids. Germline V gene sequence: CDR1 MNHEY, CDR2 SMNVEV (reference sequence). The CDR3 is CASSFQGHAGNEQFF. CDR3 nucleotide sequence: TGTGCCAGCAGTTTCCAGGGCCATGCGGGCAATGAGCAGTTCTTC.

V is TRBV14 and J is TRBJ1-5; D call uncertain. The ends were cut back, 4 bases at V and 6 bases at J, with 4 bases in the middle. This CDR3 comprises 11 residues. CDR1 is SGHDN and CDR2 is FVKESK in the germline V gene. In nucleotides, the CDR3 is TGTGCCAGCAGCCTCGTTCAGCCCCAGCATTTT. This translates into CASSLVQPQHF.

This chain links TRBV15 with TRBJ2-2, with 11 bases lining up with TRBD1. This CDR3 contains 17 residues. Germline values: CDR1 LNHNV, CDR2 YYDKDF (reference sequence). Trimming at V came to 4 bases and at J to 7 bases, leaving 11 bases not matched to a gene. CDR3 in amino acids: CATSKKAPGQGVGELFF. In nucleotides, the CDR3 is TGTGCCACCAGCAAAAAAGCACCGGGACAGGGGGTCGGGGAGCTGTTTTTT.

This clonotype has at least ten counts. The CDR3 region is CASSYSKETQYF. The CDR3 DNA reads as TGTGCCAGCAGTTACTCGAAAGAGACCCAGTACTTC. The genes are TRBV6-2 or TRBV6-3 and TRBJ2-5; D is unresolved. Trimming left V 0 bases short and J 3 bases short, with 2 bases between. Germline values: CDR1 MNHEY, CDR2 SVGEGT. The CDR3 length is 12 residues.

The chain links TRBV7-9 to TRBJ1-4; unclear D gene. This CDR3 is built from 13 residues. Germline CDR1 reads SEHNR; CDR2 reads FQNEAQ (reference sequence). V was cut by 4 bases and J by 4 bases, with 7 bases left in between. CDR3 sequence: CASSWQSNEKLFF. CDR3 nucleotides: TGTGCCAGCAGCTGGCAGAGTAATGAAAAACTGTTTTTT.

V and J are TRBV7-9 and TRBJ2-4; 9 bases agree with TRBD1. The J call may be faulty, since TRBJ2-7 better matches the DNA end. CDR1 and CDR2 from the germline V gene are SEHNR and FQNEAQ (reference sequence). The CDR3 spans 16 residues. The CDR3 DNA follows: TGTGCCAGCAGCCTTTTCTTGGGACAGGGAGGCGACGAGCAGTACTTC. Amino acid sequence: CASSLFLGQGGDEQYF.

This clonotype came up once. The chain joins TRBV27 to TRBJ1-6; D unresolved. Trimming shortened V by 0 bases and J by 13 bases, and 10 bases separated the two germline ends. Germline CDR1 reads MNHEY; CDR2 reads SMNVEV (reference sequence). The CDR3 sequence is 13 residues long. This CDR3 is CASSLSGPTPLHF. The CDR3 nucleotides are TGTGCCAGCAGTTTATCCGGCCCCACTCCCCTCCACTTT.